The next 17 T cell receptor beta chains were all read from a single sample in a study of blood T cell repertoires in COVID-19. Some clones are missing from TCRdb's copy, which holds only in-frame ones; the method was immunoSEQ multiplex PCR. The table shows 12,000 to 15,000 clones, with around 87% occurring only once. The specimen was peripheral blood. The receptor set was obtained from a human donor in a cohort sampled during active COVID-19.

The chain combines TRBV5-1 with TRBJ1-5, with D hard to call. Between the trimmed V and J ends, which lost 0 bases and 2 bases, there was a span of 12 bases. There are 16 residues in the CDR3. CDR1 is SGHRS, CDR2 YFSETQ, per germline. The CDR3 nucleotides read TGCGCCAGCAGCTTGGTTGGAGGTCTGGGCAATCAGCCCCAGCATTTT. It encodes CASSLVGGLGNQPQHF.

This chain connects TRBV27 to TRBJ2-3, with D maybe TRBD2 (6 bases). The CDR3 is made up of 15 amino acids. CDR1 MNHEY and CDR2 SMNVEV come from the germline V gene (reference sequence). Trimming took off 0 bases at V and 2 bases at J, with 9 bases between the two ends. CDR3 sequence (DNA): TGTGCCAGCAGTTTATCGGGGGGTTCCACAGATACGCAGTATTTT. It yields the protein CASSLSGGSTDTQYF.

This clone was counted only a few times. V usage is TRBV5-1 and J usage is TRBJ1-2; TRBD1 agrees at 7 bases. This CDR3 is 14 amino acids long. The J segment lost 8 bases and the V segment lost 0 bases, leaving 7 bases of the junction unmatched. Germline CDR1 reads SGHRS; CDR2 reads YFSETQ. The CDR3 DNA sequence: TGCGCCAGCAGCTTGGACTCCGGGACAGACGGCTACACCTTC. Its translation: CASSLDSGTDGYTF.

The genes are TRBV7-8 and TRBJ2-1, with 11 positions matching TRBD2. CDR1 and CDR2 (germline): SGHVS, FQNEAQ. V shed 5 bases, J shed 7 bases, and the junction held 4 bases outside the gene matches. The CDR3 contains 14 residues. The CDR3 sequence is CASSLLAGVNEQFF. In DNA form, the CDR3 reads TGTGCCAGCAGCCTACTAGCGGGAGTGAATGAGCAGTTCTTC.

The rearrangement joins TRBV5-1 to TRBJ2-2; 10 bases line up with TRBD1. Per germline, CDR1 SGHRS and CDR2 YFSETQ. The trim removed 3 bases at V and 4 bases at J, leaving 9 bases unmatched. This CDR3 region has 17 residues. CDR3 DNA sequence: TGCGCCAGCAGCTCCCCGGGTAGGGACAGGGGCACCGGGGAGCTGTTTTTT. Protein: CASSSPGRDRGTGELFF. Full variable domain (remainder filled in from reference TRBV5-1 and TRBJ2-2): KAGVTQTPRYLIKTRGQQVTLSCSPISGHRSVSWYQQTPGQGLQFLFEYFSETQRNKGNFPGRFSGRQFSNSRSEMNVSTLELGDSALYLCASSSPGRDRGTGELFFGEGSRLTVL.

The chain joins TRBV7-9 to TRBJ2-3; 7 nucleotides match TRBD1. CDR3 length equals 16 residues. The V gene end was trimmed by 1 base and the J gene end by 6 bases; junction bases not matched to a gene: 10. Germline-derived CDR1 and CDR2 are SEHNR and FQNEAQ (reference sequence). In nucleotides, the CDR3 is TGTGCCAGCAGCTTAGGACAGGGAGAGTCCGCCGATACGCAGTATTTT. Translating gives CASSLGQGESADTQYF.

The gene calls are TRBV4-1 and TRBJ1-2; D is perhaps TRBD1 (6 bases). Trimming took off 0 bases at V and 5 bases at J, with 10 bases between the two ends. Germline CDR1 is MGHRA and CDR2 is YSYEKL. The CDR3 runs 14 residues. For the CDR3, the DNA is TGCGCCAGCAGCCAAGATACAGGGCCTTATGGCTACACCTTC. Translating it yields CASSQDTGPYGYTF.

V is TRBV19 and J is TRBJ1-2; tentatively, D is TRBD1 (6 bases). V was shortened by 5 bases and J by 3 bases, with 25 bases between the two germline ends. This CDR3 has 18 amino acids. Germline V gene sequence: CDR1 LNHDA, CDR2 SQIVND (reference sequence). DNA of the CDR3: TGTGCCAGTAGTCTCCTGGGGCCAGGGAAGGCAGGGGACTATGGCTACACCTTC. Translation: CASSLLGPGKAGDYGYTF.

The chain has TRBV28 and TRBJ2-5, with 8 positions matching TRBD2. Germline CDR1 MDHEN, CDR2 SYDVKM. J was trimmed by 4 bases and V by 3 bases; bases with no gene match: 7. There are 15 residues in the CDR3. The CDR3 bases are TGTGCCAGCAGTTTCCCTGGACTAGCCAGAGAGACCCAGTACTTC. The encoded protein is CASSFPGLARETQYF. Full variable domain (missing parts from reference TRBV28 and TRBJ2-5): DVKVTQSSRYLVKRTGEKVFLECVQDMDHENMFWYRQDPGLGLRLIYFSYDVKMKEKGDIPEGYSVSREKKERFSLILESASTNQTSMYLCASSFPGLARETQYFGPGTRLLVL.

CDR3 nucleotides: TGTGCCAGCAGTTACCGACAGGGTCCAGATACGCAGTATTTT. Protein: CASSYRQGPDTQYF. The chain employs TRBV6-5 and TRBJ2-3, with 7 bases matching TRBD1. This CDR3 region has 14 residues. Trimming took 2 bases from V and 4 from J; bases not matched to a gene: 3. Germline lookup yields CDR1 MNHEY and CDR2 SVGAGI.

The chain couples TRBV4-2 to TRBJ2-3; D perhaps matches TRBD2 (5 bases). Trimming shortened V by 4 bases and J by 5 bases, and 13 bases separated the two germline ends. The V gene's germline CDR1 is LGHNA and CDR2 YNFKEQ. This CDR3 spans 14 amino acids. The CDR3: CASSLEGEGDTQYF. Written as DNA, the CDR3 is TGTGCCAGCAGCCTAGAGGGAGAAGGAGATACGCAGTATTTT.

V is TRBV4-1 and J is TRBJ2-7; 7 nucleotides align to TRBD2. J lost 2 bases, V lost 4 bases, and 14 bases had no gene match. CDR1 is MGHRA, CDR2 YSYEKL, per germline. CDR3 size: 17 residues. CDR3 in amino acids: CASSLPKSGEGTYEQYF. DNA for the CDR3: TGCGCCAGCAGCCTCCCGAAGTCCGGGGAGGGGACCTACGAGCAGTACTTC.

This rearrangement joins TRBV7-9 to TRBJ2-1; D ambiguous. The CDR3 totals 12 residues. CDR1 is SEHNR, CDR2 FQNEAQ, per germline (reference sequence). The V gene lost 8 bases and the J gene lost 4 bases, with 9 bases spanning the gap. The CDR3, as DNA: TGTGCCAGCGATTCAGGTTACAATGAGCAGTTCTTC. Translation: CASDSGYNEQFF. Supplemented by reference TRBV7-9 and TRBJ2-1, the full variable domain reads DTGVSQNPRHKITKRGQNVTFRCDPISEHNRLYWYRQTLGQGPEFLTYFQNEAQLEKSRLLSDRFSAERPKGSFSTLEIQRTEQGDSAMYLCASDSGYNEQFFGPGTRLTVL.

The gene calls are TRBV7-2 and TRBJ1-2; no firm D call. From germline, CDR1 is SGHTA and CDR2 FQGNSA. The CDR3 length is 14 residues. The V gene lost 2 bases and the J gene lost 4 bases, with 11 bases spanning the gap. The CDR3 DNA reads TGTGCCAGCAGCTTATGGCAGGATCCCTATGGCTACACCTTC. Encoded protein: CASSLWQDPYGYTF.

This sequence joins TRBV6-5 and TRBJ2-7; D not resolved. Germline V lookup: CDR1 MNHEY, CDR2 SVGAGI. The CDR3 contains 14 residues. Trimming removed 2 bases from V and 3 bases from J, with 11 bases in between. Here the CDR3 reads CASSYRVPNYEQYF. For the CDR3, the DNA is TGTGCCAGCAGTTACCGAGTTCCAAACTACGAGCAGTACTTC.

The chain recombines TRBV5-4 with TRBJ2-5, with 9 nucleotides matching TRBD1. Germline V lookup: CDR1 SGHNT, CDR2 YYREEE (reference sequence). CDR3 length: 14 residues. V was clipped by 4 bases and J by 5 bases; unmatched bases: 6. The CDR3 loop reads CASSLQGAAETQYF. For the CDR3, the DNA is TGTGCCAGCAGCCTACAGGGGGCAGCGGAGACCCAGTACTTC.

The chain links TRBV7-8 to TRBJ2-7; 7 nucleotides align to TRBD1. V trimming: 5 bases; J trimming: 4 bases; junction bases outside the gene matches: 8. This CDR3 spans 14 amino acids. Germline assignment: CDR1 SGHVS and CDR2 FQNEAQ. The chain's CDR3 is CASSPGQSYYEQYF. The CDR3 DNA follows: TGTGCCAGCAGCCCGGGACAGAGTTATTACGAGCAGTACTTC.